Following are 17 T cell receptor beta chains from one sample sequenced in a study of blood T cell repertoires in COVID-19. Sequencing was performed with immunoSEQ multiplex PCR; in TCRdb, only in-frame clones are kept and a portion is missing. The sample has approximately 81,000 clones, 91% seen once. The specimen sequenced was peripheral blood. Receptors originate from a woman in her forties or fifties in a cohort sampled during active COVID-19.

The V and J genes are TRBV4-1 and TRBJ1-5; D is possibly TRBD1 (6 bases). Germline CDR1 MGHRA, CDR2 YSYEKL. The length of the CDR3 is 16 residues. Trimming removed 3 bases from V and 3 bases from J, with 15 bases in between. DNA of the CDR3: TGCGCCAGCAGCCATCGAACAGGGCTCGACAATCAGCCCCAGCATTTT. This codes for CASSHRTGLDNQPQHF.

This clone occurred once. The chain has TRBV3-1 (or the pseudogene TRBV3-2) and TRBJ2-5; perhaps TRBD1 as D (7 bases). Trimming removed 2 bases at V and 3 bases at J, with 13 bases between. This CDR3 spans 15 amino acids. Germline V lookup: CDR1 LGHDT, CDR2 YNNKEL (reference sequence). CDR3 DNA sequence: TGTGCCAGCAGCCAACAGACAGGGAGGAAAGAGACCCAGTACTTC. Its translation: CASSQQTGRKETQYF.

The chain's CDR3 is CASSLRAPGISTDTQYF. The CDR3 region has the DNA TGTGCCAGCAGCTTAAGGGCCCCGGGGATTAGCACAGATACGCAGTATTTT. The V gene is TRBV7-8, the J gene TRBJ2-3; maybe TRBD2 (5 bases). The CDR3 spans 17 residues. The V end lost 2 bases, the J end lost 0 bases, and 15 bases lay between the germline ends. Germline CDR1 SGHVS, CDR2 FQNEAQ. The variable domain in full, with the rest retrieved from reference TRBV7-8 and TRBJ2-3, is GAGVSQSPRYKVAKRGQDVALRCDPISGHVSLFWYQQALGQGPEFLTYFQNEAQLDKSGLPSDRFFAERPEGSVSTLKIQRTQQEDSAVYLCASSLRAPGISTDTQYFGPGTRLTVL.

A remark on this clone: A junction end diverges from the germline sequence, so it may reflect a read error. The same CDR3 can be traced to other DNA sequences in this sample. The gene calls are TRBV7-9 and TRBJ2-3; 8 bases align to TRBD1. Looked up from germline, CDR1 is SEHNR and CDR2 is FQNEAQ (reference sequence). The CDR3 length is 16 residues. CDR3 DNA sequence: TGTGCCAGCAGCTTACAGGGTGCAGGGGGCGCAGATACGCAATATTTT. Amino acids: CASSLQGAGGADTQYF.

A few counts support this clone. The rearrangement uses TRBV7-8 and TRBJ1-1; tentatively, D is TRBD1 (6 bases). CDR1 is SGHVS, CDR2 FQNEAQ, per germline. V lost 3 bases and J 7 bases, leaving 18 bases between the germline ends. The CDR3 has 15 amino acids. Here the CDR3 DNA reads TGTGCCAGCAGCTTTTACCTCGACAGGACTAGTGAAGCTTTCTTT. It is translated as CASSFYLDRTSEAFF.

Comment on this clone: One junction end disagrees with the germline gene, perhaps due to a read error. The chain combines TRBV7-9 with TRBJ2-7; 7 nucleotides align to TRBD1. The CDR3 runs 12 residues. Germline lookup yields CDR1 SEHNR and CDR2 FQNEAQ (reference sequence). The CDR3 here is CASSQTTGIRLF. DNA for the CDR3: TGTGCCAGCAGCCAGACGACAGGGATAAGATTGTTC.

This chain links TRBV5-5 with TRBJ1-1; tentatively, D is TRBD1 (5 bases). The V end lost 2 bases, the J end lost 1 base, and 9 bases lay between the germline ends. Germline V gene sequence: CDR1 SGHKS, CDR2 YYEKEE (reference sequence). The CDR3 is made up of 14 amino acids. This chain's CDR3 is CASSFSGGNTEAFF. The CDR3 nucleotides are TGTGCCAGCAGCTTCTCCGGGGGGAACACTGAAGCTTTCTTT.

The rearrangement joins TRBV28 to TRBJ2-7; D perhaps matches TRBD1 (5 bases). V gave up 1 base and J gave up 3 bases, with 10 bases separating them. Germline lookup yields CDR1 MDHEN and CDR2 SYDVKM. The CDR3 extends over 14 amino acids. The chain's CDR3 is CASSLSSGIYEQYF. The CDR3 bases are TGTGCCAGCAGTTTATCGTCAGGGATCTACGAGCAGTACTTC.

A single count supports this clone. The chain employs TRBV18 and TRBJ1-6, with D tentatively TRBD1 (6 bases). This CDR3 is built from 16 residues. Germline-derived CDR1 and CDR2 are KGHSH and LQKENI. With 5 bases removed from V and 3 bases from J, the gap between germline ends came to 14 bases. The CDR3 DNA reads TGTGCCAGCTCATCCTACACAGGGTACTATAATTCACCCCTCCACTTT. Amino acid sequence: CASSSYTGYYNSPLHF.

J is TRBJ1-2 and V is TRBV5-1, with TRBD1 as a possible D gene (6 bases). Germline CDR1 SGHRS, CDR2 YFSETQ. V was cut by 0 bases and J by 7 bases, with 16 bases left in between. The CDR3 contains 15 residues. The CDR3 loop is CASSLGQGSQAGYTF. Here the CDR3 DNA reads TGCGCCAGCAGCTTGGGGCAGGGGAGTCAGGCTGGCTACACCTTC.

The chain joins TRBV19 to TRBJ2-2; 9 nucleotides align to TRBD1. The CDR3 consists of 14 residues. CDR1 is LNHDA, CDR2 SQIVND, per germline (reference sequence). V lost 5 bases to trimming and J lost 5 bases; unmatched junction nucleotides: 3. CDR3 DNA sequence: TGTGCCAGTAGTGGACAGGGGCGGACCGGGGAGCTGTTTTTT. This encodes CASSGQGRTGELFF. Full variable domain (rest looked up from reference TRBV19 and TRBJ2-2): DGGITQSPKYLFRKEGQNVTLSCEQNLNHDAMYWYRQDPGQGLRLIYYSQIVNDFQKGDIAEGYSVSREKKESFPLTVTSAQKNPTAFYLCASSGQGRTGELFFGEGSRLTVL.

This chain uses TRBV20-1 with TRBJ1-1, with 8 bases aligning to TRBD1. V was clipped by 3 bases and J by 5 bases; unmatched bases: 14. Per the germline V gene, CDR1 is DFQATT and CDR2 is SNEGSKA (reference sequence). This CDR3 comprises 16 residues. The CDR3: CSASRGLRGQSTEAFF. CDR3 sequence (DNA): TGCAGTGCTAGTCGGGGACTCAGGGGGCAGAGTACTGAAGCTTTCTTT.

The chain links TRBV18 to TRBJ1-4; TRBD1 is a possible D gene (5 bases). The CDR3 length is 15 residues. With 0 bases removed from V and 3 bases from J, the gap between germline ends came to 8 bases. Germline values: CDR1 KGHSH, CDR2 LQKENI. The CDR3: CASSPPGASNEKLFF. DNA of the CDR3: TGTGCCAGCTCACCACCAGGGGCCTCTAATGAAAAACTGTTTTTT.

The V and J genes are TRBV15 and TRBJ1-1; 10 nucleotides agree with TRBD1. Germline CDR1 is LNHNV and CDR2 is YYDKDF (reference sequence). J gave up 0 bases and V 1 base, and 2 bases lay outside the gene matches. This CDR3 comprises 16 residues. CDR3 nucleotide sequence: TGTGCCACCAGCAGAGGGGACAGGGGTTTGAACACTGAAGCTTTCTTT. Translated, it gives CATSRGDRGLNTEAFF.

CDR3 DNA: TGTGCCAGCAGCTTAAGCGGGGAGACCCAGTACTTC. Translation gives CASSLSGETQYF. The chain recombines TRBV13 with TRBJ2-5; the D gene is possibly TRBD2 (6 bases). The germline CDR1 and CDR2 sequences are PRHDT and FYEKMQ (reference sequence). This CDR3 has 12 residues. V lost 2 bases to trimming and J lost 5 bases, with 6 bases between them.

The rearrangement uses TRBV3-1 (or the pseudogene TRBV3-2) and TRBJ2-7; D might be TRBD1 (6 bases). Trimming took 1 base from V and 3 from J, leaving 13 bases between them. CDR1 and CDR2 (germline): LGHDT, YNNKEL (reference sequence). The CDR3 has 15 residues. CDR3 nucleotide sequence: TGTGCCAGCAGCCAAGGTCCAGGGGCCTACTACGAGCAGTACTTC. It encodes CASSQGPGAYYEQYF.

V is TRBV10-1 and J is TRBJ2-7; D possibly corresponds to TRBD2 (6 bases). Germline lookup yields CDR1 WNHNN and CDR2 SYGVQD (reference sequence). Trimming took 2 bases from V and 13 from J, leaving 15 bases between them. The CDR3 runs 12 residues. CDR3 coding DNA: TGCGCCAGCAGTGAGGGGACTGGGACGCCCTACTTC. It encodes CASSEGTGTPYF.